This T cell receptor (beta chain) emerged from a study of esophageal squamous cell carcinoma under preoperative chemotherapy. Study at large: TCR repertoires were profiled from both peripheral blood T cells and tumor-infiltrating lymphocytes.

CDR1 MNHNS and CDR2 SASEGT come from the germline V gene. CDR3 length: 13 amino acids. The study's findings and limits: After treatment, tumor-infiltrating lymphocytes seemed to come partly from incoming peripheral T cells, not only local changes. Abundant clones tended to shrink rather than expand after paclitaxel-nedaplatin.

Sample share makes this clonotype medium-sized. Its antigen is not identified. TCRdb re-derived calls from the PCR reads in MiXCR, one entry per CDR3 protein. There are around 6,600 distinct CDR3 sequences in the sample; about a third occur only once, and 13% to 15% lies in the top ten. Stated time point: before preoperative PTX-NDP chemotherapy. Sample collection was performed from a patient given preoperative chemotherapy. The chain combines TRBV6-1 with TRBJ2-5; TRBD1 might be the D (6 bases). The J call is doubtful: the DNA matches TRBJ2-7 better. The sequence derives from a human donor with esophageal squamous cell carcinoma. The donor label of this sample is uncertain. Here the CDR3 DNA reads TGTGCCAGCAGACGAACAGGGAACTACGAGCAGTACTTC. It translates to CASRRTGNYEQYF.